This record covers a single TCR beta chain. What it binds is not known. Germline V gene data show CDR1 as LGHNA and CDR2 as YNFKEQ. The trim removed 0 bases at V and 6 bases at J, leaving 10 bases unmatched. This CDR3 is built from 17 residues. This sample was included in a study of cytomegalovirus exposure and HLA in healthy donors. The wider study: The study's early data release held about 85 million unique TCRs from HLA-typed donors.

The PCR was carried out with 60 Vbeta primers and 13 Jbeta primers. Sequencing was performed with immunoSEQ multiplex PCR; in TCRdb, only in-frame clones are kept and a portion is missing. There are roughly 150,000 clones in the sample; about 85% occur only once, and 1% lies in the top ten. Points from the study as a whole: TCR beta V- and J-gene trimming, according to a later analysis, was linked to a missense DCLRE1C variant. Evidence from a later analysis indicated that most CMV-associated TCR beta chains looked HLA-restricted.

This receptor was obtained from a boy between 2 and 10 years old in good health and CMV-seronegative. The sample consisted of PBMCs. The chain is built from TRBV4-2 and TRBJ2-2; 7 bases are shared with TRBD1. CDR3 sequence reads: CASSQDRRQGTAGELFF. The DNA for the CDR3 is TGTGCCAGCAGCCAAGATCGGAGACAGGGCACCGCCGGGGAGCTGTTTTTT.